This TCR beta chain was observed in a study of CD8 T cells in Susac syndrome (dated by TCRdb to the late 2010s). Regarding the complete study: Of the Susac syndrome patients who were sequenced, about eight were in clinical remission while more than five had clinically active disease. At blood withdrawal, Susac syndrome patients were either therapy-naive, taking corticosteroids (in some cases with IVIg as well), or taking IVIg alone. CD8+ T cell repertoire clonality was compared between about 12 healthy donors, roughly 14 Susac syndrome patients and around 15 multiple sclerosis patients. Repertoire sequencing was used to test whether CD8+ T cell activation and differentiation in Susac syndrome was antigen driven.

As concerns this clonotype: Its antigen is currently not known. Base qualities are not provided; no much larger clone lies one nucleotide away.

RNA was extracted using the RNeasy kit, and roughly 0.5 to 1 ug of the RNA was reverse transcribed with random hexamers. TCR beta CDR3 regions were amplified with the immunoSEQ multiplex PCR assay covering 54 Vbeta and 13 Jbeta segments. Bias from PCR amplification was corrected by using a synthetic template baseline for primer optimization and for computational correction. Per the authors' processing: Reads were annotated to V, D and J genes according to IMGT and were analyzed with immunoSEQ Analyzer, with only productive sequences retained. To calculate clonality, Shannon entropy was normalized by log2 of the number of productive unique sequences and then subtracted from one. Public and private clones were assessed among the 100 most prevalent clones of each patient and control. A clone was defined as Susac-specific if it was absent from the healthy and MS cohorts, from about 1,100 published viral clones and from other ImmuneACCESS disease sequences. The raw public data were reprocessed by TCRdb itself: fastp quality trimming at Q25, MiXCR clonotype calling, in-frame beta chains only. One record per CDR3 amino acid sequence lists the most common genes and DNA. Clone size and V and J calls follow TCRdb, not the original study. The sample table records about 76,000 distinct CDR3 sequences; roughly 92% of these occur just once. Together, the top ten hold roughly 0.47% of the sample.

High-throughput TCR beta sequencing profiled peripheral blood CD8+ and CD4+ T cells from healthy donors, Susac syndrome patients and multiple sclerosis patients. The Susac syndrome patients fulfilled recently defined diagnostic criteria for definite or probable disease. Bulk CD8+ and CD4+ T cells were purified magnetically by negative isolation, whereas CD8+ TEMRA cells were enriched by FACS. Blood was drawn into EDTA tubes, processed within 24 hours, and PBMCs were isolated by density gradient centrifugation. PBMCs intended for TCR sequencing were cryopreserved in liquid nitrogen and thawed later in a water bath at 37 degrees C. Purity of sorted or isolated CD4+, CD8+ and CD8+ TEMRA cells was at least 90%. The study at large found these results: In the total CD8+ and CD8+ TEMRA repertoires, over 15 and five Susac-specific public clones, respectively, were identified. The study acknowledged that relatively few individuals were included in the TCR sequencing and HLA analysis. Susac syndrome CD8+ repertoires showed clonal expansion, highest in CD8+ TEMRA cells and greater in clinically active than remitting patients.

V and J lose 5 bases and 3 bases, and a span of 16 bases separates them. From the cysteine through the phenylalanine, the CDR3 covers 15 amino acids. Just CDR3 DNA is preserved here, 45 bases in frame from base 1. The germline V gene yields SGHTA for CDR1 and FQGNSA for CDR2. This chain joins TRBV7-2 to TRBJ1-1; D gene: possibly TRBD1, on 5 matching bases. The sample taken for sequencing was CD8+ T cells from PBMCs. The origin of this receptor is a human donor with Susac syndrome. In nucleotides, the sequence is TGTGCCAGCAGCCCCGTGGCGGGGGGTTACACTGAAGCTTTCTTT. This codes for CASSPVAGGYTEAFF.